The rows below give T cell receptor beta chains drawn from one sample of a study of blood T cells in healthy people across ages. TCRdb itself ran the 5' RACE reads through MiXCR, one entry per CDR3 protein. The sample holds 600,000 to 1,000,000 distinct CDR3 sequences; 58% are singletons and the top ten take 22%. The sample taken for sequencing was blood. Receptors were obtained from a man aged 25 to 45 in good health. Both conserved end residues are part of each CDR3. The order of the fields is D gene, J gene, clone size, V gene, CDR3 protein, CDR3 DNA. The D gene is left open where the match is weak. Expanded clones get a size class; other rows say once, few or many, or leave the size out.

-,TRBJ2-4,-,TRBV20-1,CSASRGMGSTIAKNIQYF,TGCAGTGCTAGCAGGGGTATGGGATCAACTATAGCCAAAAACATTCAGTACTTC
TRBD1,TRBJ1-6,many,TRBV5-1,CASSFQGGENSPLHF,TGCGCCAGCAGCTTCCAAGGGGGCGAAAATTCACCCCTCCACTTT
-,TRBJ1-1,-,TRBV20-1,CSARGSPRNTEAFF,TGCAGTGCTAGAGGTAGTCCTCGCAACACTGAAGCTTTCTTT
-,TRBJ2-5,-,TRBV20-1,CSARVPGLVETQYF,TGCAGTGCTAGAGTTCCTGGGTTGGTAGAGACCCAGTACTTC
-,TRBJ2-7,-,TRBV12-3/TRBV12-4,CASTTGIHEQYF,TGTGCCAGCACAACAGGGATCCACGAGCAGTACTTC
-,TRBJ1-1,-,TRBV7-2,CASSLSPREAFF,TGTGCCAGCAGCTTATCTCCTAGGGAGGCTTTCTTT
-,TRBJ1-5,-,TRBV6-5,CASSWTFGQPQHF,TGTGCCAGCAGCTGGACCTTTGGTCAGCCCCAGCATTTT
-,TRBJ1-2,-,TRBV7-2,CASSLDRSTGQAIYGYTF,TGTGCCAGCAGCTTAGATCGGTCCACGGGACAAGCCATCTATGGCTACACCTTC
TRBD2,TRBJ2-1,few,TRBV28,CASSSSGTIPEQFF,TGTGCCAGCAGTTCCAGCGGGACGATCCCTGAGCAGTTCTTC
TRBD1,TRBJ2-2,-,TRBV29-1,CSRLDRGLDQAGELFF,TGCAGTCGACTGGACAGGGGTCTAGATCAGGCCGGGGAGCTGTTTTTT
-,TRBJ2-5,few,TRBV4-2,CASSQAGLYQETQYF,TGTGCCAGCAGCCAAGCCGGCTTGTACCAAGAGACCCAGTACTTC
-,TRBJ1-1,once,TRBV6-5,CASSYQVRGYTEAFF,TGTGCCAGCAGTTACCAAGTCCGGGGGTACACTGAAGCTTTCTTT
-,TRBJ1-1,-,TRBV7-9,CASSAGRMNTEAFF,TGTGCCAGCAGCGCGGGACGAATGAACACTGAAGCTTTCTTT
-,TRBJ2-1,-,TRBV27,CASSAGGGNYEQFF,TGTGCCAGCAGTGCAGGGGGGGGGAACTATGAGCAGTTCTTC
-,TRBJ1-3,-,TRBV6-5,CASSSTASSGNTIYF,TGTGCCAGCAGTTCGACAGCCAGCTCTGGAAACACCATATATTTT
-,TRBJ2-1,-,TRBV27,CASSFVGTINEQFF,TGTGCCAGCAGTTTCGTGGGTACAATCAATGAGCAGTTCTTC
-,TRBJ2-7,-,TRBV4-2,CASSPTDLSSYEQYF,TGTGCCAGCAGCCCAACTGACCTGAGCTCCTACGAGCAGTACTTC
-,TRBJ1-6,-,TRBV7-3,CASSPGDTLNSPLHF,TGTGCCAGCAGCCCAGGGGACACTCTGAATTCACCCCTCCACTTT
TRBD2,TRBJ2-1,few,TRBV24-1,CATSDLQGLEHNEQFF,TGTGCCACCAGTGATTTGCAGGGACTAGAGCACAATGAGCAGTTCTTC
-,TRBJ2-5,-,TRBV7-2,CASSGARDFHNEQYF,TGTGCCAGCAGCGGCGCCCGGGACTTCCACAATGAGCAGTACTTC
-,TRBJ2-1,-,TRBV13,CASQFNTDGSYNEQFF,TGTGCCAGCCAATTTAACACGGACGGCTCCTACAATGAGCAGTTCTTC
TRBD2,TRBJ2-5,few,TRBV9,CASSVGLRLAGARETQYF,TGTGCCAGCAGCGTAGGGCTTCGGCTAGCGGGAGCCCGAGAGACCCAGTACTTC
-,TRBJ1-4,few,TRBV3-1,CASSQTSGGFEKLFF,TGTGCCAGCAGCCAAACGTCAGGAGGGTTTGAAAAACTGTTTTTT
-,TRBJ2-3,-,TRBV20-1,CSPVAGTDTQYF,TGCAGCCCGGTGGCTGGCACAGATACGCAGTATTTT
-,TRBJ2-7,-,TRBV20-1,CSADSGAGYNEQCF,TGCAGTGCTGACTCGGGGGCCGGCTACAATGAGCAGTGCTTC
-,TRBJ2-3,once,TRBV7-2,CASSPIGEGTTDTQYF,TGTGCCAGCAGCCCTATAGGCGAGGGGACGACAGATACGCAGTATTTT
-,TRBJ1-2,-,TRBV29-1,CNAALEGEGYTF,TGCAACGCCGCGCTCGAAGGAGAGGGCTACACCTTC
TRBD2,TRBJ2-5,-,TRBV12-3/TRBV12-4,CASSSTGRSETQYF,TGTGCCAGCAGTTCCACCGGGAGGTCAGAGACCCAGTACTTC
TRBD1,TRBJ2-7,-,TRBV20-1,CSARTLVGGAFGYEQYF,TGCAGTGCTAGGACTCTGGTAGGGGGCGCTTTCGGTTACGAGCAGTACTTC
-,TRBJ1-2,few,TRBV12-3/TRBV12-4,CASSSTREGGYTF,TGTGCCAGCAGTTCGACACGGGAGGGTGGCTACACCTTC
-,TRBJ2-1,-,TRBV24-1,CATSDPVNNEQFF,TGTGCCACCAGTGACCCAGTCAACAATGAGCAGTTCTTC
-,TRBJ2-5,-,TRBV7-8,CASSLVFGLGGETQYF,TGTGCCAGCAGCTTAGTTTTTGGGTTAGGAGGAGAGACCCAGTACTTC
TRBD2,TRBJ2-1,few,TRBV5-1,CASTGREQNEQFF,TGCGCCAGCACCGGGCGGGAGCAGAATGAGCAGTTCTTC
-,TRBJ2-1,once,TRBV6-6,CASARPYNEQFF,TGTGCCAGCGCTCGACCCTATAATGAGCAGTTCTTC
TRBD2,TRBJ2-1,-,TRBV5-1,CASSSQRDLVEQFF,TGCGCCAGCAGTTCACAGCGGGACCTCGTTGAGCAGTTCTTC
-,TRBJ2-3,-,TRBV20-1,CSARDMGSTDTQYF,TGCAGTGCTAGAGATATGGGCAGCACAGATACGCAGTATTTT
-,TRBJ1-2,-,TRBV20-1,CSARDPQTYGYTF,TGCAGTGCTAGAGATCCGCAGACCTATGGCTACACCTTC
TRBD1,TRBJ2-1,-,TRBV9,CASSVDRGHNEQFF,TGTGCCAGCAGCGTAGACAGGGGACACAATGAGCAGTTCTTC
-,TRBJ1-2,-,TRBV6-1,CACAGAYGYTF,TGTGCGTGCGCTGGGGCCTATGGCTACACCTTC
TRBD1,TRBJ2-1,-,TRBV3-1,CASRPSWDREYNEQFF,TGTGCCAGCAGACCGAGTTGGGACAGGGAATACAATGAGCAGTTCTTC
-,TRBJ2-7,-,TRBV6-1,CASQAVIYEQYF,TGTGCCAGCCAGGCTGTTATCTACGAGCAGTACTTC
-,TRBJ2-1,-,TRBV7-9,CASSAPGQREGEQFF,TGTGCCAGCAGCGCCCCCGGACAGCGGGAAGGTGAGCAGTTCTTC
TRBD2,TRBJ2-2,-,TRBV3-1,CASALAGANTGELFF,TGTGCCAGCGCTCTAGCGGGGGCCAACACCGGGGAGCTGTTTTTT
TRBD1,TRBJ1-1,few,TRBV4-2,CASSQDATGMGTEAFF,TGTGCCAGCAGCCAAGATGCGACAGGGATGGGCACTGAAGCTTTCTTT
-,TRBJ2-7,-,TRBV28,CALSAGLSYEQYF,TGTGCCCTGTCGGCGGGACTCTCCTACGAGCAGTACTTC
-,TRBJ2-1,-,TRBV27,CASSPAHDSPSYNEQFF,TGTGCCAGCAGTCCCGCTCATGACAGCCCCTCCTACAATGAGCAGTTCTTC
-,TRBJ2-5,-,TRBV7-2,CASSLVTRAALQETQYF,TGTGCCAGCAGCTTAGTAACAAGAGCGGCTCTCCAAGAGACCCAGTACTTC